A single sample is the source of the 31 T cell receptor beta chains below, sequenced in a study of long-term antiretroviral therapy in people with HIV. Running of the v3.0 immunoSEQ assay took place at survey level. TCRdb's copy holds only in-frame clones and misses some; the assay was immunoSEQ multiplex PCR. In the table there are some 34,000 clones, approximately 96% of which are singletons. The sample here was unsorted PBMCs, taken roughly 6.4 years after starting antiretroviral therapy. These receptor sequences come from a man aged 25 to 40 with HIV.

V and J are TRBV5-1 and TRBJ1-6; 7 bases line up with TRBD1. The V gene end was trimmed by 3 bases and the J gene end by 4 bases; junction bases not matched to a gene: 4. CDR1 SGHRS and CDR2 YFSETQ come from the germline V gene. CDR3 length equals 15 residues. The CDR3 loop reads CASSSRGQYNSPLHF. The CDR3 bases are TGCGCCAGCAGCTCGAGGGGACAGTATAATTCACCCCTCCACTTT. The full variable domain, with the rest looked up from reference TRBV5-1 and TRBJ1-6, is KAGVTQTPRYLIKTRGQQVTLSCSPISGHRSVSWYQQTPGQGLQFLFEYFSETQRNKGNFPGRFSGRQFSNSRSEMNVSTLELGDSALYLCASSSRGQYNSPLHFGNGTRLTVT.

CDR3: CASSPQNRPSGNTIYF. The DNA for the CDR3 is TGTGCCAGCAGCCCGCAAAACAGACCCTCTGGAAACACCATATATTTT. The gene calls are TRBV9 and TRBJ1-3; no clear D gene. Germline loops: CDR1 SGDLS, CDR2 YYNGEE. The CDR3 is 16 amino acids. Trimming removed 4 bases at V and 0 bases at J, with 14 bases between.

V gene TRBV15 combines with J gene TRBJ1-6, with 10 bases identical to TRBD1. With V trimmed by 0 bases and J by 7 bases, 6 bases remained unmatched. Germline V CDR1 and CDR2: LNHNV, YYDKDF (reference sequence). The CDR3 covers 17 residues. The CDR3 DNA is TGTGCCACCAGCAGAGAAAGCGGGGGACAGGGGAATTCACCCCTCCACTTT. Translated: CATSRESGGQGNSPLHF. The full variable domain, its missing parts supplied by reference TRBV15 and TRBJ1-6, is DAMVIQNPRYQVTQFGKPVTLSCSQTLNHNVMYWYQQKSSQAPKLLFHYYDKDFNNEADTPDNFQSRRPNTSFCFLDIRSPGLGDTAMYLCATSRESGGQGNSPLHFGNGTRLTVT.

This clone was observed a single time. The chain has TRBV6-5 and TRBJ2-1; D unclear. Trimming took 0 bases from V and 0 from J, leaving 6 bases between them. The germline V gene encodes CDR1 MNHEY and CDR2 SVGAGI. CDR3 length: 15 amino acids. DNA of the CDR3: TGTGCCAGCAGTTACTCTGCCAGCTCCTACAATGAGCAGTTCTTC. It specifies CASSYSASSYNEQFF.

This rearrangement joins TRBV30 to TRBJ2-7; D possibly corresponds to TRBD1 (5 bases). The CDR3 is 15 amino acids. CDR1 GTSNPN and CDR2 SVGIG come from the germline V gene (reference sequence). Trimming took off 5 bases at V and 5 bases at J, with 22 bases between the two ends. CDR3 sequence (DNA): TGTGCCTGGGGTTGGGGCCCCACGCTTACTGACGAGCAGTACTTC. Protein sequence: CAWGWGPTLTDEQYF.

Details on this clone: At the DNA level, this CDR3 is encoded by other sequences in the same sample as well. The chain carries TRBV15 and TRBJ1-5; no firm D call. The CDR3 contains 13 residues. The germline V gene has CDR1 LNHNV and CDR2 YYDKDF (reference sequence). V dropped 6 bases and J dropped 1 base, with 7 bases sitting between them. The CDR3 reads CATSRTSNQPQHF. DNA of the CDR3: TGTGCCACCAGTAGGACGAGCAATCAGCCCCAGCATTTT.

V is TRBV18 and J is TRBJ1-1, with D hard to call. The CDR3 is 13 amino acids. V lost 3 bases to trimming and J lost 0 bases, with 5 bases between them. Germline V gives CDR1 KGHSH, CDR2 LQKENI. CDR3 nucleotide sequence: TGTGCCAGCTCACCTGAGCTGAACACTGAAGCTTTCTTT. Translating it yields CASSPELNTEAFF.

This chain connects TRBV18 to TRBJ1-1, with a tentative D call TRBD1 (5 bases). Per germline, CDR1 KGHSH and CDR2 LQKENI. CDR3 size: 16 residues. V was pared by 3 bases and J by 3 bases, with 17 bases between. CDR3 nucleotides: TGTGCCAGCTCACCGGCGGCTGGGGGTCATGACACTGAAGCTTTCTTT. This sequence encodes CASSPAAGGHDTEAFF. The variable domain in full, with the rest retrieved from reference TRBV18 and TRBJ1-1, is NAGVMQNPRHLVRRRGQEARLRCSPMKGHSHVYWYRQLPEEGLKFMVYLQKENIIDESGMPKERFSAEFPKEGPSILRIQQVVRGDSAAYFCASSPAAGGHDTEAFFGQGTRLTVV.

The chain couples TRBV9 to TRBJ1-1; maybe TRBD1 (5 bases). The germline V and J ends were trimmed by 2 bases and 1 base, with 12 bases remaining between them. Germline CDR1 is SGDLS and CDR2 is YYNGEE. The CDR3 is made up of 15 amino acids. The CDR3 nucleotides read TGTGCCAGCAGCGTTGTTGGTGGGGGGAACACTGAAGCTTTCTTT. This gives the protein CASSVVGGGNTEAFF.

The chain recombines TRBV25-1 with TRBJ2-2, with D possibly matching TRBD2 (7 bases). The CDR3 extends over 16 amino acids. The V end lost 3 bases, the J end lost 6 bases, and 17 bases lay between the germline ends. Germline CDR1 is MGHDK and CDR2 is SYGVNS. CDR3 sequence reads: CASSDPMGGRAGELFF. The CDR3 DNA reads TGTGCCAGCAGTGACCCCATGGGGGGGCGGGCCGGGGAGCTGTTTTTT.

The V call is TRBV21-1, the J call TRBJ1-4. TRBV21-1 is designated a pseudogene. This CDR3 has 16 residues. CDR3 DNA sequence: TGTGCCAGCAGCACCGGACGCCTGACAACTAATGAAAAACTGTTTTTT. Translated, it gives CASSTGRLTTNEKLFF.

This clone was observed once. The rearrangement links TRBV27 to TRBJ1-6; TRBD1 matches at 9 bases. The CDR3 length is 14 residues. Germline lookup yields CDR1 MNHEY and CDR2 SMNVEV (reference sequence). V lost 2 bases and J lost 13; bases outside the gene matches: 6. CDR3 DNA sequence: TGTGCCAGCAGTTTAGGGACAGGGTCCTTCCCCCTCCACTTT. It codes for CASSLGTGSFPLHF.

The chain recombines TRBV2 with TRBJ2-5; D is ambiguous. The CDR3 totals 12 residues. Germline V gene lookup returns CDR1 SNHLY and CDR2 FYNNEI. V was trimmed by 4 bases and J by 1 base, leaving 4 bases between them. CDR3 bases: TGTGCCAGCAGTGGGTTCCAAGAGACCCAGTACTTC. Translated: CASSGFQETQYF. The full variable domain, rest sourced from reference TRBV2 and TRBJ2-5, is EPEVTQTPSHQVTQMGQEVILRCVPISNHLYFYWYRQILGQKVEFLVSFYNNEISEKSEIFDDQFSVERPDGSNFTLKIRSTKLEDSAMYFCASSGFQETQYFGPGTRLLVL.

This sequence joins TRBV7-6 and TRBJ2-2; 7 positions match TRBD1. The J segment lost 10 bases and the V segment lost 5 bases, leaving 4 bases of the junction unmatched. The V gene's germline CDR1 is SGHVS and CDR2 FNYEAQ. CDR3 length: 12 amino acids. CDR3 region: CASSQTGSELFF. The CDR3 region has the DNA TGTGCCAGCAGCCAGACAGGGTCGGAGCTGTTTTTT.

This chain links TRBV7-9 with TRBJ2-2; no reliable D call. This CDR3 has 14 residues. Trimming pared 3 bases from V and 0 bases from J, leaving 5 bases between. Per the germline V gene, CDR1 is SEHNR and CDR2 is FQNEAQ (reference sequence). As DNA, the CDR3 is TGTGCCAGCAGCTTTTCCGCGAACACCGGGGAGCTGTTTTTT. Translating gives CASSFSANTGELFF.

This chain uses TRBV7-9 with TRBJ1-1; D uncertain. Trimming left V 5 bases short and J 8 bases short, with 15 bases between. Germline V gene lookup returns CDR1 SEHNR and CDR2 FQNEAQ (reference sequence). The CDR3 spans 13 residues. As DNA, the CDR3 is TGTGCCAGCAGCAGAGGGCCGGCCGGCGAAGCTTTCTTT. It is translated as CASSRGPAGEAFF.

The V call is TRBV6-5, the J call TRBJ2-3, with TRBD1 matching over 9 bases. V shed 5 bases and J 6 bases; nucleotides not matched to a gene: 6. Germline CDR1 reads MNHEY; CDR2 reads SVGAGI. The CDR3 has 14 amino acids. CDR3 DNA: TGTGCCAGCAGTCGCACAGGGGGCGCGGATACGCAGTATTTT. Translated, it gives CASSRTGGADTQYF.

This chain joins TRBV5-6 and TRBJ2-1; D remains ambiguous. Trimming pared 4 bases from V and 3 bases from J, leaving 8 bases between. The length of the CDR3 is 13 residues. The germline gives CDR1 SGHDT, CDR2 YYEEEE. The CDR3 loop is CASSGTNYNEQFF. The CDR3, as DNA: TGTGCCAGCAGCGGAACAAACTACAATGAGCAGTTCTTC.

The chain uses TRBV15 and TRBJ2-5; D gene ambiguous. The germline CDR1 and CDR2 sequences are LNHNV and YYDKDF (reference sequence). V was trimmed by 0 bases and J by 5 bases, leaving 10 bases between them. The CDR3 runs to 14 residues. DNA of the CDR3: TGTGCCACCAGCAGAGAAGCTGGGGATGAGACCCAGTACTTC. It translates to CATSREAGDETQYF.

The V call is TRBV9, the J call TRBJ2-1; TRBD2 aligns across 7 bases. Losses at the gene ends were 0 bases for V and 9 bases for J; bases not matched to a gene: 3. The CDR3 is 13 residues long. Germline loops: CDR1 SGDLS, CDR2 YYNGEE. CDR3 sequence: CASSVVSGGEQFF. CDR3 bases: TGTGCCAGCAGCGTAGTTTCGGGGGGTGAGCAGTTCTTC.

In this sample, this clone turned up once. The rearrangement uses TRBV5-4 and TRBJ2-7; the match to TRBD1 covers 7 bases. The ends lost 4 bases at V and 2 bases at J; junction bases unmatched: 3. The CDR3 has 13 residues. The germline V gene has CDR1 SGHNT and CDR2 YYREEE (reference sequence). The CDR3: CASSGGQPYEQYF. The CDR3 bases are TGTGCCAGCAGCGGGGGACAGCCCTACGAGCAGTACTTC. The full variable domain, rest sourced from reference TRBV5-4 and TRBJ2-7, is ETGVTQSPTHLIKTRGQQVTLRCSSQSGHNTVSWYQQALGQGPQFIFQYYREEENGRGNFPPRFSGLQFPNYSSELNVNALELDDSALYLCASSGGQPYEQYFGPGTRLTVT.

This chain joins TRBV5-1 and TRBJ2-7; 7 bases are shared with TRBD1. V shed 0 bases and J 2 bases; nucleotides not matched to a gene: 8. The CDR3 sequence is 16 residues long. The germline V gene encodes CDR1 SGHRS and CDR2 YFSETQ. The CDR3 region is CASSLEIGTATYEQYF. CDR3 in DNA: TGCGCCAGCAGCTTGGAAATCGGGACAGCCACCTACGAGCAGTACTTC. Complete variable domain (other parts from reference TRBV5-1 and TRBJ2-7): KAGVTQTPRYLIKTRGQQVTLSCSPISGHRSVSWYQQTPGQGLQFLFEYFSETQRNKGNFPGRFSGRQFSNSRSEMNVSTLELGDSALYLCASSLEIGTATYEQYFGPGTRLTVT.

The chain has TRBV7-9 and TRBJ1-2; perhaps TRBD1 as D (5 bases). The V gene lost 5 bases and the J gene lost 8 bases, with 21 bases spanning the gap. The germline CDR1 and CDR2 sequences are SEHNR and FQNEAQ (reference sequence). The CDR3 runs 15 residues. The CDR3 protein is CASSPGWGVESGYTF. CDR3 in DNA: TGTGCCAGCAGCCCGGGATGGGGGGTAGAGAGCGGCTACACCTTC. Together with reference TRBV7-9 and TRBJ1-2, the CDR3 gives the full variable domain: DTGVSQNPRHKITKRGQNVTFRCDPISEHNRLYWYRQTLGQGPEFLTYFQNEAQLEKSRLLSDRFSAERPKGSFSTLEIQRTEQGDSAMYLCASSPGWGVESGYTFGSGTRLTVV.

This clone was detected only once. The V gene is TRBV4-3, the J gene TRBJ1-1; D possibly corresponds to TRBD1 (6 bases). This CDR3 region has 15 residues. The germline gives CDR1 LGHNA, CDR2 YSLEER. Between the trimmed V and J ends, which lost 3 bases and 3 bases, there was a span of 14 bases. CDR3 in DNA: TGCGCCAGCAGCCACCCAGGGGAAGGTTACACTGAAGCTTTCTTT. Amino acid sequence: CASSHPGEGYTEAFF.

This chain links TRBV5-6 with TRBJ1-4; possibly TRBD1 for D (5 bases). From germline, CDR1 is SGHDT and CDR2 YYEEEE. V lost 0 bases and J lost 3, with 12 bases in between. The CDR3 has 16 amino acids. This CDR3 is CASSLAGGRANEKLFF. CDR3 sequence (DNA): TGTGCCAGCAGCTTGGCCGGGGGGAGAGCTAATGAAAAACTGTTTTTT.

The chain couples TRBV7-3 to TRBJ2-7, with D perhaps matching TRBD1 (5 bases). This CDR3 region has 13 residues. V lost 4 bases, J lost 9 bases, and 16 bases lay in between. Germline CDR1 reads SGHTA; CDR2 reads FQGTGA. In DNA, the CDR3 is TGTGCCAGCAGCTCGACCCAGGGTTCGGTGCAGTACTTC. Its protein is CASSSTQGSVQYF.

The chain employs TRBV9 and TRBJ2-2; D call uncertain. Trimming removed 0 bases from V and 1 base from J, with 10 bases in between. Looked up from germline, CDR1 is SGDLS and CDR2 is YYNGEE. The CDR3 is 16 amino acids. This CDR3 is CASSVGPKLNTGELFF. CDR3 in DNA: TGTGCCAGCAGCGTAGGTCCCAAATTGAACACCGGGGAGCTGTTTTTT.

This rearrangement joins TRBV11-1 to TRBJ2-1; D call uncertain. This CDR3 has 13 residues. Germline V gives CDR1 SGHAT, CDR2 FQDESV (reference sequence). Trimming stripped 5 bases from V and 8 bases from J, with 13 bases between. For the CDR3, the DNA is TGTGCCAGCAGCGTAGGGTTTACTGATGAGCAGTTCTTC. This sequence encodes CASSVGFTDEQFF.

The V call is TRBV7-6, the J call TRBJ1-1; D gene unclear. The CDR3 sequence is 14 residues long. The V gene's germline CDR1 is SGHVS and CDR2 FNYEAQ. V lost 11 bases and J lost 0, with 16 bases in between. The CDR3 region has the DNA TGTGCCGCGGGAGAGGGCTTGATGAACACTGAAGCTTTCTTT. Translation: CAAGEGLMNTEAFF.

The rearrangement uses TRBV7-2 and TRBJ2-1; D might be TRBD1 (5 bases). V gave up 5 bases and J gave up 1 base, with 12 bases separating them. This CDR3 spans 15 amino acids. Germline V CDR1 and CDR2: SGHTA, FQGNSA. The CDR3 region has the DNA TGTGCCAGCAGCAGCAGGGTTTGGTCCTACAATGAGCAGTTCTTC. Translating gives CASSSRVWSYNEQFF.

The V and J genes are TRBV5-5 and TRBJ2-2; a possible D gene is TRBD2 (5 bases). Per the germline V gene, CDR1 is SGHKS and CDR2 is YYEKEE (reference sequence). The CDR3 loop spans 15 amino acids. Trimming left V 9 bases short and J 6 bases short, with 21 bases between. CDR3 DNA: TGTGCCACTACGCCCCTAGCCGCCGGAGCCGGGGAGCTGTTTTTT. Translated: CATTPLAAGAGELFF.